The sequence of this T cell receptor beta chain was determined in a study of T cell changes during pregnancy in multiple sclerosis. This clone appeared once. Clones were read by immunoSEQ multiplex PCR, and TCRdb kept only the in-frame ones, dropping some. Of roughly 38,000 clones listed, roughly 91% are singletons. Germline CDR1 reads SGDLS; CDR2 reads YYNGEE. The CDR3 has 16 amino acids. V shed 0 bases, J shed 4 bases, and the junction held 8 bases outside the gene matches. The sample consisted of CD8+ T cells from peripheral blood mononuclear cells, taken in the third trimester of pregnancy. This clonotype originated in a female donor with multiple sclerosis, enrolled in a pregnancy study. The chain carries TRBV9 and TRBJ2-7; TRBD2 matches at 9 bases. CDR3 protein: CASSVGSLAGLYEQYF. CDR3 bases: TGTGCCAGCAGCGTAGGGTCCCTAGCGGGGCTGTACGAGCAGTACTTC.